Listed below are T cell receptor beta chains from one sample, sequenced in a study of CD8 T cells in Susac syndrome. TCRdb itself ran the immunoSEQ multiplex PCR reads through MiXCR, one entry per CDR3 protein. Found here are about 240,000 distinct CDR3 sequences, 90% to 96% of them singletons; the top ten hold approximately 0.094%. Material: CD4+ T cells from PBMCs. These receptors all stem from a human donor with Susac syndrome. CDR3s include the opening cysteine and the closing phenylalanine or tryptophan. D genes are given only for firm matches. Size is stated for part of the rows, as once, few or many counts, or as a class when the clone is expanded.

J: TRBJ2-2; size: .; D: TRBD1; V: TRBV11-3; DNA: TGTGCCAGCAGCTGGGGACAGACCACGGGCGGGGAGCTGTTTTTT; CDR3: CASSWGQTTGGELFF
J: TRBJ2-7; size: .; D: .; V: TRBV14; DNA: TGTGCCAGCAGCCACTACACCTGGGGGCCGGAGGTCTACGAGCAGTACTTC; CDR3: CASSHYTWGPEVYEQYF
J: TRBJ2-3; size: .; D: .; V: TRBV20-1; DNA: TGCAGTGCTAGAGGAGGGAGCGTGCAAACAGATACGCAGTATTTT; CDR3: CSARGGSVQTDTQYF
J: TRBJ1-2; size: .; D: .; V: TRBV7-9; DNA: TGTGCCAGCAGCTTACAAGGAGATAGTGGCTACACCTTC; CDR3: CASSLQGDSGYTF
J: TRBJ2-5; size: .; D: TRBD1; V: TRBV5-6; DNA: TGTGCCAGTCGACAGGGGTTCCAAGAGACCCAGTACTTC; CDR3: CASRQGFQETQYF
J: TRBJ2-3; size: .; D: .; V: TRBV20-1; DNA: TGCAGTGCCCGCCCGCTAGCCTGGCGCACGCAGTATTTT; CDR3: CSARPLAWRTQYF
J: TRBJ1-1; size: .; D: .; V: TRBV11-2; DNA: TGTGCCAGCAGCACGGGGCCCGTAGAAGAACGAGCTTTCTTT; CDR3: CASSTGPVEERAFF
J: TRBJ2-7; size: .; D: .; V: TRBV9; DNA: TGTGCCAGCAGCGCCGGGCTGGCTTACGAGCAGTACTTC; CDR3: CASSAGLAYEQYF
J: TRBJ2-5; size: .; D: TRBD1; V: TRBV30; DNA: TGTGCCTGGGGGACAGGGAGGCAAGAGACCCAGTACTTC; CDR3: CAWGTGRQETQYF
J: TRBJ2-7; size: .; D: .; V: TRBV5-1; DNA: TGCGCCAGCAGCACTGACTCAAAGAGCTCCTACGAGCAGTACTTC; CDR3: CASSTDSKSSYEQYF
J: TRBJ2-1; size: .; D: TRBD2; V: TRBV6-1; DNA: TGTGCCAGCAGCCCCCTTTGGGGACTAGCGGCCAACAATGAGCAGTTCTTC; CDR3: CASSPLWGLAANNEQFF
J: TRBJ1-2; size: once; D: .; V: TRBV5-6; DNA: TGTGCCAGCAGCTTGGAATTATCGGGGGACTATGGCTACACCTTC; CDR3: CASSLELSGDYGYTF
J: TRBJ2-7; size: few; D: TRBD1; V: TRBV29-1; DNA: TGCAGCACTATGGACAGGTTCCTTGGCGAGCAGTACTTC; CDR3: CSTMDRFLGEQYF
J: TRBJ2-7; size: .; D: .; V: TRBV28; DNA: TGTGCCAGCAGTGGATTGACGGGTTCCTACGAGCAGTACTTC; CDR3: CASSGLTGSYEQYF
J: TRBJ1-5; size: .; D: .; V: TRBV30; DNA: TGTGCCTGGAGTACAGGATCGCCAGGGCTGAATCAGCCCCAGCATTTT; CDR3: CAWSTGSPGLNQPQHF
J: TRBJ2-3; size: .; D: TRBD2; V: TRBV20-1; DNA: TGCAGTGCTTGTCTAGCGGACAGCACAGATACGCAGTATTTT; CDR3: CSACLADSTDTQYF
J: TRBJ1-1; size: .; D: .; V: TRBV6-6; DNA: TGTGCCAGCAGTTTCGGGACAATAGGGGACACTGAAGCTTTCTTT; CDR3: CASSFGTIGDTEAFF
J: TRBJ2-1; size: .; D: TRBD1; V: TRBV28; DNA: TGTGCCAGCAGTTTGCCCCAGGGGGCGATTGAGCAGTTCTTC; CDR3: CASSLPQGAIEQFF
J: TRBJ2-2; size: .; D: TRBD1; V: TRBV3-1; DNA: TGTGCCAGCAGCCTGGGACAGGGGGTCATCGGGGAGCTGTTTTTT; CDR3: CASSLGQGVIGELFF
J: TRBJ1-5; size: .; D: .; V: TRBV6-1; DNA: TGTGCCAGCAGTCCGGGGAGTTCGGGCAATCAGCCCCAGCATTTT; CDR3: CASSPGSSGNQPQHF
J: TRBJ2-2; size: .; D: .; V: TRBV7-6; DNA: TGTGCCAGCAGCTTAGAAAGCGCCGGGGAGCTGTTTTTT; CDR3: CASSLESAGELFF
J: TRBJ1-5; size: .; D: .; V: TRBV29-1; DNA: TGCAGCGTTTTAAGCCTCGACGGGGCGGGTCAGCCCCAGCATTTT; CDR3: CSVLSLDGAGQPQHF